This T cell receptor beta chain was recorded in a study of beta chain features in type 1 diabetes. About the research overall: In age, gender and cell yields, patients were similar to healthy donors.

The CDR3 covers 15 residues. Germline CDR1 is SGHAT and CDR2 is FQNNGV. Germline trimming cut 4 bases from V and 4 bases from J; bases unmatched to any gene: 7. Since all of the isolated RNA was reverse transcribed, expressed TCRB transcripts were what got sequenced. This table comes from immunoSEQ multiplex PCR, and its TCRdb copy is limited to in-frame clones, with some not included. The sample includes a few hundred thousand clones, approximately 10% seen only once; the top ten take 1% to 1.5%. Sort purity for all populations was recorded as exceeding 98%. The material sequenced was central memory CD4+ T cells from blood. This receptor was identified in a man aged 18 to 30 in good health. The chain uses TRBV11-2 and TRBJ2-3, with 8 bases identical to TRBD2. The CDR3 protein is CASSSAGTRADTQYF. In nucleotides, the CDR3 is TGTGCCAGCAGCTCTGCCGGGACTAGAGCAGATACGCAGTATTTT.